These 8 T cell receptor beta chains came from one sample sequenced in a study of Graves' ophthalmopathy and Graves' hyperthyroidism. RNA transcripts provided the template for amplifying TCR beta CDR3 regions. The authors performed first-round RT-PCR with HTBI primers and then a second-round multiplex PCR. MiXCR, applied by TCRdb to the multiplex PCR reads, yields one record per CDR3 protein. The sample carries about 16,000 distinct CDR3 sequences, 46% recorded once. Sequenced sample: peripheral blood. These receptor sequences come from a middle-aged woman with stable Graves' hyperthyroidism.

This rearrangement joins TRBV20-1 to TRBJ1-5, with TRBD1 as a possible D gene (6 bases). The CDR3 spans 15 residues. In germline, CDR1 is DFQATT, CDR2 SNEGSKA (reference sequence). Deletions cut 5 bases from V and 6 bases from J, with 20 bases between. The CDR3 reads CSAGGLRGVGQPQHF. The CDR3 DNA sequence: TGCAGTGCTGGGGGGTTGAGGGGGGTAGGTCAGCCCCAGCATTTT.

This clonotype was picked up a small number of times. The gene calls are TRBV7-6 and TRBJ2-7; 7 bases are a match to TRBD1. This CDR3 is 12 amino acids long. CDR1 is SGHVS, CDR2 FNYEAQ, per germline. The trim removed 2 bases at V and 7 bases at J, leaving 2 bases unmatched. In DNA, the CDR3 is TGTGCCAGCAGCTTAATGACAGGGGAGCAGTACTTC. Encoded protein: CASSLMTGEQYF.

About this clonotype itself: A much larger clone differs by one base, so this may be a read error. The chain employs TRBV12-3 or TRBV12-4 and TRBJ1-2; 8 bases fit TRBD1. The CDR3 totals 13 residues. CDR3 nucleotides: TGTGCCAGCAGGGGACAGGCTAACGATGGCTACACCTTC. It translates to CASRGQANDGYTF.

This clonotype was seen repeatedly, ten times or more. The gene calls are TRBV7-9 and TRBJ2-5, with TRBD1 identical over 7 bases. The V gene end was trimmed by 4 bases and the J gene end by 0 bases; junction bases not matched to a gene: 8. Germline V gene data show CDR1 as SEHNR and CDR2 as FQNEAQ (reference sequence). CDR3 length equals 16 residues. The CDR3 coding sequence is TGTGCCAGCAGCTCCTTTTTCGGGACAGACCAAGAGACCCAGTACTTC. Protein sequence: CASSSFFGTDQETQYF.

The V and J genes are TRBV10-3 and TRBJ1-1; TRBD1 might be the D (5 bases). This CDR3 has 14 residues. With 2 bases removed from V and 7 bases from J, the gap between germline ends came to 14 bases. Germline V CDR1 and CDR2: ENHRY, SYGVKD. CDR3: CAISEAGSKGEAFF. The CDR3 DNA reads TGTGCCATCAGTGAGGCAGGGTCTAAGGGTGAAGCTTTCTTT.

The chain links TRBV20-1 to TRBJ2-3, with 9 bases matching TRBD2. The CDR3 loop spans 15 amino acids. The germline CDR1 and CDR2 sequences are DFQATT and SNEGSKA (reference sequence). V lost 4 bases to trimming and J lost 0 bases; unmatched junction nucleotides: 5. The CDR3 DNA reads as TGCAGTGCTACCCTAGCGGGACCAAGCACAGATACGCAGTATTTT. Amino acids: CSATLAGPSTDTQYF.

Many counts were recorded for this clonotype. The chain has TRBV5-1 and TRBJ1-2, with 7 nucleotides matching TRBD1. The CDR3 extends over 14 amino acids. Trimming removed 4 bases from V and 2 bases from J; junction bases left unmatched: 5. Germline V gives CDR1 SGHRS, CDR2 YFSETQ. The CDR3 loop is CASSSTGANYGYTF. CDR3 bases: TGCGCCAGCAGCAGCACAGGGGCGAACTATGGCTACACCTTC.

This clonotype was recorded at least ten times. This chain connects TRBV19 to TRBJ1-1; D is unresolved. The CDR3 covers 15 residues. Trimming cost V 1 base and J 4 bases, with 13 bases left between them. CDR1 LNHDA and CDR2 SQIVND come from the germline V gene (reference sequence). CDR3 sequence (DNA): TGTGCCAGTAGTATAGGGGCGAGGTCCTTCACTGAAGCTTTCTTT. As protein: CASSIGARSFTEAFF. The full variable domain, completed using reference TRBV19 and TRBJ1-1, is DGGITQSPKYLFRKEGQNVTLSCEQNLNHDAMYWYRQDPGQGLRLIYYSQIVNDFQKGDIAEGYSVSREKKESFPLTVTSAQKNPTAFYLCASSIGARSFTEAFFGQGTRLTVV.